The source of this T cell receptor (beta chain) is a study of blood T cell repertoires in COVID-19. Study as a whole: From the United States, Italy and Spain came samples of acute and convalescent COVID-19. From T cells, B-cell-depleted T cells, or PBMCs came the material, which was cDNA or gDNA.

Assay: immunoSEQ multiplex PCR; the TCRdb copy retains only in-frame clones and omits some. This table holds about 420,000 clones, over 85% found once. Input material: peripheral blood. The sequence came from a young man with COVID-19, enrolled during active disease.

This CDR3 is CASSQGFLHEQYF. CDR3 coding DNA: TGTGCCAGCTCCCAGGGCTTTTTACACGAGCAGTACTTC. This chain links TRBV28 with TRBJ2-7; possible D gene TRBD1, 5 bases. The CDR3 is 13 residues long. Trimming took 8 bases from V and 5 from J, leaving 16 bases between them. The germline V gene has CDR1 MDHEN and CDR2 SYDVKM.